Sequencing of this T cell receptor beta chain was carried out in a study of early T cells in non-severe SARS-CoV-2 infection. TCRdb reanalysed the 5' RACE reads using MiXCR and keeps one entry per CDR3 protein. The repertoire holds 45,000 to 60,000 distinct CDR3 sequences, with 7% to 8% as singletons. This CDR3 has 14 residues. Trimming took 5 bases from V and 4 from J, leaving 11 bases between them. Germline CDR1 reads LGHDT; CDR2 reads YNNKEL (reference sequence). The gene calls are TRBV3-1 and TRBJ2-2; D remains unclear. The sequenced sample consisted of whole blood. This TCR derives from an adult who was a healthcare worker with PCR-confirmed SARS-CoV-2 infection or an uninfected control (not recorded which). This CDR3 reads CASSSRFLTGELFF. CDR3 nucleotide sequence: TGTGCCAGCAGCTCCCGGTTCCTCACCGGGGAGCTGTTTTTT.